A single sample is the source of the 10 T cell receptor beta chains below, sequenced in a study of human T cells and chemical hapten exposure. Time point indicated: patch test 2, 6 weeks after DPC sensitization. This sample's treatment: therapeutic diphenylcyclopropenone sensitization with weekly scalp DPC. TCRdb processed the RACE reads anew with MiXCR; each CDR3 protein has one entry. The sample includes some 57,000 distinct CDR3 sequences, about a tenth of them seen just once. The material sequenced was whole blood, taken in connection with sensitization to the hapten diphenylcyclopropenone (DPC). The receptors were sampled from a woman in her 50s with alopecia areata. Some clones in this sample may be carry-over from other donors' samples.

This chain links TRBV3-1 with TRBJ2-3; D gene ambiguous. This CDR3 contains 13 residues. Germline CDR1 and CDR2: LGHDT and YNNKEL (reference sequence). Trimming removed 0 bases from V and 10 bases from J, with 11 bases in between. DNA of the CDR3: TGTGCCAGCAGCCAAGAGTATTCCCTTGCGCAGTATTTT. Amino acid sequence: CASSQEYSLAQYF.

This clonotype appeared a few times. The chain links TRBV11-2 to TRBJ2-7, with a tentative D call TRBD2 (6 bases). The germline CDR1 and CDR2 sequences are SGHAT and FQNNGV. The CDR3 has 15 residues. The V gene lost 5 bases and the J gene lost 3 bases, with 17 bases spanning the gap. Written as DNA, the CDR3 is TGTGCCAGCAGCACCCCGCGGGGCAATAACTACGAGCAGTACTTC. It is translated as CASSTPRGNNYEQYF.

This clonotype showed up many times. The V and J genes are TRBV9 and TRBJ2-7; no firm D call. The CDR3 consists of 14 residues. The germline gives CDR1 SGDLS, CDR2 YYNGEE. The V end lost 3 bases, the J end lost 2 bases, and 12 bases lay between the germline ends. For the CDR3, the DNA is TGTGCCAGCAGCGCCAGACCTTCAACCTACGAGCAGTACTTC. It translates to CASSARPSTYEQYF.

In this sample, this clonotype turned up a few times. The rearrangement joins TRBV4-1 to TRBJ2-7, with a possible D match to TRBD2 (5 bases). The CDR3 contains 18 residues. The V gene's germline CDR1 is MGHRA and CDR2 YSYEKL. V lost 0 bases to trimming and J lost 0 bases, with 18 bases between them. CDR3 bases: TGCGCCAGCAGCCAAGAAGCGGCCGGGCGGGTTTACTCCTACGAGCAGTACTTC. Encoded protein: CASSQEAAGRVYSYEQYF.

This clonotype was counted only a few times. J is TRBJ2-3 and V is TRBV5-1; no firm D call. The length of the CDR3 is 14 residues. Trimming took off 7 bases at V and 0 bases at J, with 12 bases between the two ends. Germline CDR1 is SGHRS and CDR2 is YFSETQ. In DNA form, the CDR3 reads TGCGCCAGCCTGAAGGGATCCAGCACAGATACGCAGTATTTT. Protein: CASLKGSSTDTQYF. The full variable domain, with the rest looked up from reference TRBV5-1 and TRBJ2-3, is KAGVTQTPRYLIKTRGQQVTLSCSPISGHRSVSWYQQTPGQGLQFLFEYFSETQRNKGNFPGRFSGRQFSNSRSEMNVSTLELGDSALYLCASLKGSSTDTQYFGPGTRLTVL.

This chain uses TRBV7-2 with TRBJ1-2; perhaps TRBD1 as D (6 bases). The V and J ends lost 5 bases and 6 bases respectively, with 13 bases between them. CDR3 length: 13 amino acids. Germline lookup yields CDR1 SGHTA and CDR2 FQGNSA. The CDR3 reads CASSLGRGDGYTF. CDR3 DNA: TGTGCCAGCAGCCTTGGCAGGGGTGATGGCTACACCTTC.

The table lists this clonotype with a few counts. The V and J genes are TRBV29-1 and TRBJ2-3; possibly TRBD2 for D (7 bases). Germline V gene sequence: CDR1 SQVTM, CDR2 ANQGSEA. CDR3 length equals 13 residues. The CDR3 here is CSVKWGGADTQYF. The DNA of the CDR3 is TGCAGTGTGAAGTGGGGGGGCGCAGATACGCAGTATTTT.

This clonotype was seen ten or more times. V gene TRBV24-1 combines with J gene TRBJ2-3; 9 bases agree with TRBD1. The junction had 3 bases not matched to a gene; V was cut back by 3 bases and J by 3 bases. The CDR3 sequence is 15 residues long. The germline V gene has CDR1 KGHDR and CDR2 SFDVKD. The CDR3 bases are TGTGCCACCAGTGATATGGGACAGGGAACAGATACGCAGTATTTT. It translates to CATSDMGQGTDTQYF.

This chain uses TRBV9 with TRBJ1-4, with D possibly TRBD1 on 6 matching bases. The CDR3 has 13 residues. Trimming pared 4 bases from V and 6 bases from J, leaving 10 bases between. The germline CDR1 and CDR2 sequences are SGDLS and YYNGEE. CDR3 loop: CASSIQGDEKLFF. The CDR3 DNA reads TGTGCCAGCAGCATACAGGGTGATGAAAAACTGTTTTTT.

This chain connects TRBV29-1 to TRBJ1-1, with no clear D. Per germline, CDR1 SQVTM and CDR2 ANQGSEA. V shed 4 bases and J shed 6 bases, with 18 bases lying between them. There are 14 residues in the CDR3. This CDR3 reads CSVARHPPNSEAFF. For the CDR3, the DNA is TGCAGCGTTGCACGCCATCCCCCAAACTCTGAAGCTTTCTTT.